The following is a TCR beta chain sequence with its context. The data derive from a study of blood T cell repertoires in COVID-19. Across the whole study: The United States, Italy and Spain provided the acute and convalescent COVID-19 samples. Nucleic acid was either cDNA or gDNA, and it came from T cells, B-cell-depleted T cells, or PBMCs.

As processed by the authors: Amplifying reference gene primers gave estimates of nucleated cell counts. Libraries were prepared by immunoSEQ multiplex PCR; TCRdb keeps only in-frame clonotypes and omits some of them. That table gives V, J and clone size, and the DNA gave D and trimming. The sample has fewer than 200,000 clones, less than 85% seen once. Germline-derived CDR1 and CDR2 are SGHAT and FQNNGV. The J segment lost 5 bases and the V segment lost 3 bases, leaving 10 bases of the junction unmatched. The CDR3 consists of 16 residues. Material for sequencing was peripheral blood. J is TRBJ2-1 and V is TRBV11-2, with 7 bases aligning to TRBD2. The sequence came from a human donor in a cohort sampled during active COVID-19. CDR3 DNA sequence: TGTGCCAGCAGCTTTCCTTATGGGACTACGAACAATGAGCAGTTCTTC. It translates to CASSFPYGTTNNEQFF.